This TCR beta chain was retrieved from a study of response to subunit inactivated influenza vaccine. Notes on the study in general: A suggestion made by the authors is that each seasonal influenza vaccination recruits few new T cells.

This clonotype was detected a few times. Its antigen is undetermined. J gave up 10 bases and V 1 base, and 10 bases lay outside the gene matches. The CDR3 has 16 amino acids. CDR1 and CDR2 from the germline V gene are MNHEY and SVGAGI. TCRdb reprocessed the RT-PCR reads with MiXCR, giving one entry per CDR3 protein. This sample has a few hundred thousand distinct CDR3 sequences, with approximately 23% found just once. V usage is TRBV6-5 and J usage is TRBJ1-6; 7 bases line up with TRBD1. The specimen was PBMCs from blood, collected roughly 20 months after vaccination. The TCR originated in a man between 50 and 75 years old who received an inactivated influenza vaccine. The CDR3 spells CASSYYRGPRGSPLHF. The CDR3 DNA reads as TGTGCCAGCAGTTACTATAGGGGGCCCCGGGGCTCACCCCTCCACTTT.